These 32 T cell receptor beta chains originate from one sample sequenced in a study of response to subunit inactivated influenza vaccine (dated by TCRdb to 2017 to 2018). To prepare the library, RT-PCR was applied. TCRdb lists the instrument as Illumina HiSeq 2500. The public reads were reanalyzed by TCRdb: fastp trimming at Q25, MiXCR alignment, in-frame beta chains only. Every CDR3 protein is listed once, alongside the most common genes and DNA of its rows. Counted in this sample were around 750,000 distinct CDR3 sequences; 21% of them appeared once. Clones ranked in the top ten supply about 10% of the sample. The sample consisted of PBMCs from blood, taken around 5 days after vaccination. The receptors here all came from a man in his fifties who received an inactivated influenza vaccine. Donor details come from another sample of the same person, matched by shared clones.

This clonotype was seen more than once but under ten times. CDR3 sequence reads: CSARGEAGGPGEQYF. CDR3 bases: TGCAGTGCTAGGGGAGAAGCGGGAGGGCCGGGGGAGCAGTACTTC. J is TRBJ2-7 and V is TRBV20-1; 10 bases line up with TRBD2. CDR3 length: 15 amino acids. V dropped 3 bases and J dropped 7; count of bases not matched to a gene: 12. Germline-derived CDR1 and CDR2 are DFQATT and SNEGSKA (reference sequence).

In its sample, this clonotype was seen many times. The gene calls are TRBV3-1 and TRBJ2-4; D may match TRBD1 or TRBD2 (5 bases each). V was pared by 2 bases and J by 12 bases, with 14 bases between. Germline V gene sequence: CDR1 LGHDT, CDR2 YNNKEL (reference sequence). The CDR3 is 13 residues long. In DNA form, the CDR3 reads TGTGCCAGCAGCCAAAAACTCCGGGACCATCAGTACTTC. Its translation: CASSQKLRDHQYF.

In nucleotides, the CDR3 is TGTGCCAGCAGGATACAGACAGGGAGCGCGGGAGCTTTCTTT. Translated, it gives CASRIQTGSAGAFF. The V gene is TRBV12-3 or TRBV12-4, the J gene TRBJ1-1, with TRBD1 matching 7 bases. Trimming removed 6 bases from V and 10 bases from J; junction bases left unmatched: 14. The CDR3 runs to 14 residues.

This clonotype was picked up a small number of times. The chain carries TRBV7-9 and TRBJ2-7; 8 bases agree with TRBD1. The CDR3 covers 15 residues. Germline CDR1 is SEHNR and CDR2 is FQNEAQ (reference sequence). The junction had 7 bases not matched to a gene; V was cut back by 3 bases and J by 3 bases. CDR3 nucleotide sequence: TGTGCCAGCAGCTTCCCAAACAGGGGGAGCTACGAGCAGTACTTC. This gives the protein CASSFPNRGSYEQYF.

The V call is TRBV30, the J call TRBJ2-2; D unclear. This CDR3 spans 14 amino acids. Germline V gives CDR1 GTSNPN, CDR2 SVGIG (reference sequence). Trimming pared 4 bases from V and 4 bases from J, leaving 13 bases between. This CDR3 reads CAWKPVGFTGELFF. The CDR3 DNA follows: TGTGCCTGGAAGCCAGTTGGGTTCACCGGGGAGCTGTTTTTT.

This clonotype was recorded many times. This chain links TRBV7-2 with TRBJ2-2; D ambiguous. This CDR3 comprises 13 residues. V was trimmed by 3 bases and J by 4 bases, leaving 6 bases between them. Germline V gives CDR1 SGHTA, CDR2 FQGNSA. The chain's CDR3 is CASSFKGTGELFF. In nucleotides, the CDR3 is TGTGCCAGCAGCTTTAAGGGCACCGGGGAGCTGTTTTTT. Full variable domain (outside the CDR3, taken from reference TRBV7-2 and TRBJ2-2): GAGVSQSPSNKVTEKGKDVELRCDPISGHTALYWYRQSLGQGLEFLIYFQGNSAPDKSGLPSDRFSAERTGGSVSTLTIQRTQQEDSAVYLCASSFKGTGELFFGEGSRLTVL.

The chain recombines TRBV15 with TRBJ2-7; weak D call: TRBD1 (5 bases). The V and J ends lost 1 base and 5 bases respectively, with 15 bases between them. The CDR3 consists of 15 residues. The germline gives CDR1 LNHNV, CDR2 YYDKDF (reference sequence). CDR3 protein: CATSRGSFAGNEQYF. For the CDR3, the DNA is TGTGCCACCAGCAGAGGGTCGTTCGCAGGGAACGAGCAGTACTTC.

The table lists this clonotype with a few counts. The J gene is TRBJ2-7, the V gene TRBV28, with TRBD2 matching 10 bases. CDR1 is MDHEN, CDR2 SYDVKM, per germline. This CDR3 is built from 12 residues. The CDR3: CASGGLSYEQYF. The CDR3 region has the DNA TGTGCTAGCGGGGGGCTCTCCTACGAGCAGTACTTC.

The chain employs TRBV6-4 and TRBJ2-1; no firm D call. In germline, CDR1 is MRHNA, CDR2 SNTAGT. The ends were cut back, 2 bases at V and 12 bases at J, with 14 bases in the middle. The CDR3 consists of 13 residues. The CDR3 loop is CASSDRVGKGQFF. The CDR3 DNA sequence: TGTGCCAGCAGTGACAGGGTGGGAAAAGGGCAGTTCTTC.

This clonotype turned up a few times. The chain carries TRBV18 and TRBJ2-7; no reliable D call. The CDR3 contains 13 residues. The V end lost 3 bases, the J end lost 3 bases, and 9 bases lay between the germline ends. The germline CDR1 and CDR2 sequences are KGHSH and LQKENI. In DNA, the CDR3 is TGTGCCAGCTCACCCTCAGTAAACTACGAGCAGTACTTC. It is translated as CASSPSVNYEQYF.

The CDR3: CSGRTGGTDTQYF. The CDR3 DNA reads as TGCAGCGGGCGGACAGGGGGAACAGATACGCAGTATTTT. This chain joins TRBV29-1 and TRBJ2-3, with 10 nucleotides matching TRBD1. This CDR3 spans 13 amino acids. CDR1 SQVTM and CDR2 ANQGSEA come from the germline V gene. V was pared by 7 bases and J by 3 bases, with 4 bases of the junction left unmatched.

The chain uses TRBV28 and TRBJ2-7; 11 positions match TRBD2. CDR3 length equals 16 residues. Trimming removed 5 bases from V and 7 bases from J; junction bases left unmatched: 13. Germline loops: CDR1 MDHEN, CDR2 SYDVKM. The CDR3 loop reads CASSPLAGGRAWEQYF. The CDR3 DNA reads as TGTGCCAGCAGTCCGTTAGCGGGAGGGCGGGCTTGGGAGCAGTACTTC. Filled out from reference TRBV28 and TRBJ2-7, the complete variable domain reads DVKVTQSSRYLVKRTGEKVFLECVQDMDHENMFWYRQDPGLGLRLIYFSYDVKMKEKGDIPEGYSVSREKKERFSLILESASTNQTSMYLCASSPLAGGRAWEQYFGPGTRLTVT.

This clonotype was seen only a few times. The CDR3 reads CATSEGPRSYEQYF. CDR3 in DNA: TGTGCCACCAGCGAGGGACCGCGCTCCTACGAGCAGTACTTC. The chain uses TRBV15 and TRBJ2-7; D is tentatively TRBD1 or TRBD2 (5 bases each). CDR3 length: 14 residues. The germline V gene encodes CDR1 LNHNV and CDR2 YYDKDF (reference sequence). Trimming took off 5 bases at V and 0 bases at J, with 11 bases between the two ends.

The V gene is TRBV7-2, the J gene TRBJ1-2, with 8 bases that match TRBD1. Germline V gene lookup returns CDR1 SGHTA and CDR2 FQGNSA. The CDR3 loop spans 15 amino acids. V lost 2 bases and J lost 4; bases outside the gene matches: 6. The CDR3 is CASSLLDRGFYGYTF. The CDR3 nucleotides are TGTGCCAGCAGCTTACTCGACAGGGGATTCTATGGCTACACCTTC.

V gene TRBV7-2 combines with J gene TRBJ1-3; a possible D gene is TRBD1 (5 bases). The CDR3 spans 15 residues. From germline, CDR1 is SGHTA and CDR2 FQGNSA. V dropped 3 bases and J dropped 1 base, with 10 bases sitting between them. This CDR3 reads CASSFQGTSGNTIYF. The CDR3 coding sequence is TGTGCCAGCAGCTTCCAGGGTACATCTGGAAACACCATATATTTT. The variable domain in full, with the rest retrieved from reference TRBV7-2 and TRBJ1-3, is GAGVSQSPSNKVTEKGKDVELRCDPISGHTALYWYRQSLGQGLEFLIYFQGNSAPDKSGLPSDRFSAERTGGSVSTLTIQRTQQEDSAVYLCASSFQGTSGNTIYFGEGSWLTVV.

The genes are TRBV27 and TRBJ2-3; D is undetermined. This CDR3 has 12 residues. Germline CDR1 MNHEY, CDR2 SMNVEV (reference sequence). V was trimmed by 6 bases and J by 3 bases, leaving 7 bases between them. The CDR3 region has the DNA TGTGCCAGCAGGGCGGATACAGATACGCAGTATTTT. Translation: CASRADTDTQYF.

The chain combines TRBV7-2 with TRBJ1-1, with D unresolved. CDR3 size: 14 residues. Germline values: CDR1 SGHTA, CDR2 FQGNSA. V was pared by 4 bases and J by 4 bases, with 13 bases between. The CDR3 is CASSSTSFGTEAFF. The CDR3 DNA reads TGTGCCAGCAGCTCTACCTCTTTTGGCACTGAAGCTTTCTTT.

The V and J genes are TRBV2 and TRBJ2-3, with 14 bases that match TRBD2. The J segment lost 2 bases and the V segment lost 11 bases, leaving 15 bases of the junction unmatched. This CDR3 is built from 18 residues. Per the germline V gene, CDR1 is SNHLY and CDR2 is FYNNEI. Written as DNA, the CDR3 is TGTGCCTTCAGTTCGTCGACTAGCGGGGGGGATCTCACAGATACGCAGTATTTT. Protein product: CAFSSSTSGGDLTDTQYF.

The chain carries TRBV7-9 and TRBJ2-3; maybe TRBD2 (6 bases). This CDR3 contains 14 residues. In germline, CDR1 is SEHNR, CDR2 FQNEAQ (reference sequence). With 5 bases removed from V and 5 bases from J, the gap between germline ends came to 14 bases. CDR3: CASSDGLRGDTQYF. For the CDR3, the DNA is TGTGCCAGCAGCGACGGACTAAGGGGAGATACGCAGTATTTT.

The V call is TRBV28, the J call TRBJ2-1; TRBD1 aligns across 8 bases. The V and J ends lost 5 bases and 5 bases, in that order; junction bases with no gene match: 20. Germline lookup yields CDR1 MDHEN and CDR2 SYDVKM. CDR3 length equals 19 residues. The CDR3 DNA follows: TGTGCCAGCAGTCCCCCAAGCATTATTGGGACAGGACAGAACAATGAGCAGTTCTTC. Encoded protein: CASSPPSIIGTGQNNEQFF.

The chain carries TRBV7-2 and TRBJ2-1, with unresolved D. Germline V gene sequence: CDR1 SGHTA, CDR2 FQGNSA. V shed 1 base and J shed 3 bases, with 13 bases lying between them. The CDR3 has 16 amino acids. In DNA form, the CDR3 reads TGTGCCAGCAGCTTAGAGTCCGTGGGCAGCTACAATGAGCAGTTCTTC. Translating it yields CASSLESVGSYNEQFF. The full variable domain, completed using reference TRBV7-2 and TRBJ2-1, is GAGVSQSPSNKVTEKGKDVELRCDPISGHTALYWYRQSLGQGLEFLIYFQGNSAPDKSGLPSDRFSAERTGGSVSTLTIQRTQQEDSAVYLCASSLESVGSYNEQFFGPGTRLTVL.

This clonotype showed up many times. The V and J genes are TRBV6-2 or TRBV6-3 and TRBJ2-7; 7 nucleotides line up with TRBD1. CDR3 length: 16 residues. V lost 2 bases, J lost 3 bases, and 10 bases stayed unmatched. Germline CDR1 is MNHEY and CDR2 is SVGEGT. CDR3 residues: CASSYLQGRTFYEQYF. The CDR3 DNA reads TGTGCCAGCAGTTACCTACAGGGGCGTACCTTCTACGAGCAGTACTTC.

The chain employs TRBV4-2 and TRBJ2-7; 8 nucleotides match TRBD1. The ends lost 4 bases at V and 5 bases at J; junction bases unmatched: 4. CDR3 size: 13 residues. Germline V lookup: CDR1 LGHNA, CDR2 YNFKEQ. CDR3 protein: CASSRTGYDEQYF. DNA of the CDR3: TGTGCCAGCAGCCGGACAGGGTATGACGAGCAGTACTTC.

The rearrangement joins TRBV6-5 to TRBJ2-7; weak D call: TRBD1 (6 bases). Germline CDR1 MNHEY, CDR2 SVGAGI. Trimming took off 0 bases at V and 9 bases at J, with 21 bases between the two ends. This CDR3 region has 16 residues. The CDR3 nucleotides read TGTGCCAGCAGTTACTCGCAGGGTGCAGGGGCGATATGGCAGTACTTC. Its translation is CASSYSQGAGAIWQYF.

This clonotype was detected many times. This chain joins TRBV20-1 and TRBJ2-7; D possibly uses TRBD1 or TRBD2 (5 bases each). The CDR3 runs 13 residues. The ends were cut back, 4 bases at V and 2 bases at J, with 12 bases in the middle. Germline values: CDR1 DFQATT, CDR2 SNEGSKA (reference sequence). The CDR3 sequence is CSATPQGAYEQYF. CDR3 in DNA: TGCAGTGCTACCCCTCAGGGAGCCTACGAGCAGTACTTC.

The chain couples TRBV6-5 to TRBJ2-7; tentatively, D is TRBD1 or TRBD2 (5 bases each). This CDR3 is built from 14 residues. V lost 0 bases and J 4 bases, leaving 10 bases between the germline ends. Germline assignment: CDR1 MNHEY and CDR2 SVGAGI. The CDR3 sequence is CASSYSLGEYEQYF. The CDR3 region has the DNA TGTGCCAGCAGTTACTCACTGGGGGAATACGAGCAGTACTTC.

The chain joins TRBV4-3 to TRBJ2-1; the D gene could be TRBD1 or TRBD2 (5 bases each). V dropped 2 bases and J dropped 6 bases, with 11 bases sitting between them. The CDR3 extends over 14 amino acids. CDR1 LGHNA and CDR2 YSLEER come from the germline V gene. CDR3: CASSQQGGGNEQFF. DNA of the CDR3: TGCGCCAGCAGCCAACAAGGTGGGGGCAATGAGCAGTTCTTC.

This clonotype was counted a few times. The chain combines TRBV7-9 with TRBJ2-7; the D gene could be TRBD1 or TRBD2 (7 bases each). V was clipped by 1 base and J by 5 bases, with 15 bases between them. The CDR3 consists of 15 residues. Germline CDR1 reads SEHNR; CDR2 reads FQNEAQ (reference sequence). This CDR3 reads CASSLDPRGGHEQYF. The CDR3 DNA follows: TGTGCCAGCAGCTTAGATCCCAGGGGGGGCCACGAGCAGTACTTC.

A few counts support this clonotype. The rearrangement uses TRBV20-1 and TRBJ2-2, with a possible D match to TRBD2 (6 bases). The CDR3 contains 17 residues. Trimming stripped 0 bases from V and 5 bases from J, with 19 bases between. Germline V gene sequence: CDR1 DFQATT, CDR2 SNEGSKA (reference sequence). The CDR3 reads CSARDRNRMAGTGELFF. CDR3 DNA: TGCAGTGCTAGAGATCGAAATCGTATGGCGGGGACCGGGGAGCTGTTTTTT.

The DNA for the CDR3 is TGTGCCATCAGTGAGCGAGCCAGCATCGATAATTCACCCCTCCACTTT. It specifies CAISERASIDNSPLHF. The chain employs TRBV10-3 and TRBJ1-6; D is uncertain. V gave up 2 bases and J gave up 5 bases, with 13 bases separating them. Germline loops: CDR1 ENHRY, CDR2 SYGVKD. The CDR3 extends over 16 amino acids.

In DNA form, the CDR3 reads TGTGCCAGCAAGGTTACAGGCCAAGAGACCCAGTACTTC. Residues: CASKVTGQETQYF. The chain links TRBV2 to TRBJ2-5, with D tentatively TRBD1 (5 bases). The CDR3 is made up of 13 amino acids. Per the germline V gene, CDR1 is SNHLY and CDR2 is FYNNEI. The V end was cut by 7 bases, the J end by 1 base, with 10 bases between.

This clonotype has just a few counts. The V call is TRBV20-1, the J call TRBJ1-4; TRBD1 aligns across 7 bases. CDR1 is DFQATT, CDR2 SNEGSKA, per germline (reference sequence). The CDR3 spans 13 residues. V dropped 3 bases and J dropped 8; count of bases not matched to a gene: 6. DNA of the CDR3: TGCAGTGCTAGGACAGGGCTGGGGGAAAAACTGTTTTTT. Translation: CSARTGLGEKLFF.